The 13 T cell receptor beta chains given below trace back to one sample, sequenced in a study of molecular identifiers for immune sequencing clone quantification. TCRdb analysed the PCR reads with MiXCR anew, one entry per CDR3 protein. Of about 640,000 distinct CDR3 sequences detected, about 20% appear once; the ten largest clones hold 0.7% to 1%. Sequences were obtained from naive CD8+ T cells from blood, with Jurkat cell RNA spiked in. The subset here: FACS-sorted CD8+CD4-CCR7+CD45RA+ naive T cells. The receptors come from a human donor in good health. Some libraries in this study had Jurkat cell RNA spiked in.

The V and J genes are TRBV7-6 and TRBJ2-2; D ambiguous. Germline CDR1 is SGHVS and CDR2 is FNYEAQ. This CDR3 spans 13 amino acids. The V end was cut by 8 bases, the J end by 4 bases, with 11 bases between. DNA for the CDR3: TGTGCCAGCGCCAAAAGAGGCACCGGGGAGCTGTTTTTT. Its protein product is CASAKRGTGELFF.

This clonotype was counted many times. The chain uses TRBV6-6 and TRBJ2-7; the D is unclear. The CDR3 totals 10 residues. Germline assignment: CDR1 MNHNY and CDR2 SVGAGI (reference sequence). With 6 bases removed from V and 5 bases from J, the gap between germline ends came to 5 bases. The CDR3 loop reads CASRENEQYF. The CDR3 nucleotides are TGTGCCAGCAGGGAGAACGAGCAGTACTTC.

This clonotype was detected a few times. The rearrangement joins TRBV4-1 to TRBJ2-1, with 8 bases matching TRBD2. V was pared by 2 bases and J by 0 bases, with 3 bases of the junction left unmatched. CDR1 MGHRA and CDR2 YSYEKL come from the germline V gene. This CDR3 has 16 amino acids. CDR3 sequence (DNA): TGCGCCAGCAGCCAAATAGCGGGATACTCCTACAATGAGCAGTTCTTC. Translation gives CASSQIAGYSYNEQFF.

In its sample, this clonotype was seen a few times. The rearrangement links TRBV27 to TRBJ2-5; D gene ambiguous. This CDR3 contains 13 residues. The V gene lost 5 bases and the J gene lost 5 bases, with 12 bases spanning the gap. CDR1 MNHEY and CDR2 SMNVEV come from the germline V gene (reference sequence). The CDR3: CASSPIGSETQYF. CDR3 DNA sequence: TGTGCCAGCAGTCCCATAGGATCGGAGACCCAGTACTTC.

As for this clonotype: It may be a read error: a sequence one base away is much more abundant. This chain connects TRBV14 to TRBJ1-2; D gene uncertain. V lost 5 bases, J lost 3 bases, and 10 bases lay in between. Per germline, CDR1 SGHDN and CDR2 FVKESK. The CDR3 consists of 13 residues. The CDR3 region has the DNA TGTGCCAGCAGCACGAGGGAAGACTATGGCTACACCTTC. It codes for CASSTREDYGYTF.

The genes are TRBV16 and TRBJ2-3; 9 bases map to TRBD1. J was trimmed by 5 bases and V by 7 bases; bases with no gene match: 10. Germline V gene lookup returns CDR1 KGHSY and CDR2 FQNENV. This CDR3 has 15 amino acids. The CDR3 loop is CASTEETGGQDTQYF. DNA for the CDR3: TGTGCCAGCACAGAAGAGACAGGGGGTCAAGATACGCAGTATTTT.

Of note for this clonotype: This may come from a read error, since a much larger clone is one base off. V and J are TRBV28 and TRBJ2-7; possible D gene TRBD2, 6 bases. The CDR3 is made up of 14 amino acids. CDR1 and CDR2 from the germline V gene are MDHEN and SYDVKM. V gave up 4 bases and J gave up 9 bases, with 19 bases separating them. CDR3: CASSYRDSGSAQYF. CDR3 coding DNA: TGTGCCAGCAGTTACCGGGACTCCGGGTCCGCGCAGTACTTC.

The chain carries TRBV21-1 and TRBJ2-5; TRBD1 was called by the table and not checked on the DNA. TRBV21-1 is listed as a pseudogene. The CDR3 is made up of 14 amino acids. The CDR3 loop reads CASPTGTPSETQYF. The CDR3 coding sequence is TGTGCCAGCCCGACCGGGACACCTTCAGAGACCCAGTACTTC.

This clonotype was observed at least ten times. The CDR3 spells CASAMDQAYEQYF. The CDR3 DNA reads as TGTGCTAGTGCCATGGACCAGGCCTACGAGCAGTACTTC. The rearrangement joins TRBV12-5 to TRBJ2-7; D uncertain. The V and J ends lost 7 bases and 2 bases respectively, with 12 bases between them. From germline, CDR1 is LGHNT and CDR2 FRNRAP. The CDR3 sequence is 13 residues long.

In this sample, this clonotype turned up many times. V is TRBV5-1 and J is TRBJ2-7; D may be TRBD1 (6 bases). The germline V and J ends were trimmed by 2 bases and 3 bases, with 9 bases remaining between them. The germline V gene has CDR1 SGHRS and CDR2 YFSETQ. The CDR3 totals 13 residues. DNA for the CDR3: TGCGCCAGCAGCTTACAGGGAGACTACGAGCAGTACTTC. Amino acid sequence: CASSLQGDYEQYF.

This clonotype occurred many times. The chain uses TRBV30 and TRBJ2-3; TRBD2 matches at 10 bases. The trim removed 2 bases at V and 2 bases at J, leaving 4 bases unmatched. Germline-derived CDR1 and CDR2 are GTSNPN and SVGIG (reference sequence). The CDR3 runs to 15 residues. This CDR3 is CAWSLTSGATDTQYF. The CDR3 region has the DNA TGTGCCTGGAGTTTAACTAGCGGGGCCACAGATACGCAGTATTTT.

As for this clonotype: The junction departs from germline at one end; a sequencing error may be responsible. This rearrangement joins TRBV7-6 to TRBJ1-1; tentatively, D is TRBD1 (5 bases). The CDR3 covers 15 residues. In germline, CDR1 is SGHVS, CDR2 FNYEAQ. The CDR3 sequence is CASGLEPGGSTEAFF. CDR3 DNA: TGTGCCAGCGGCTTGGAACCGGGGGGTAGCACTGAAGCTTTCTTT.

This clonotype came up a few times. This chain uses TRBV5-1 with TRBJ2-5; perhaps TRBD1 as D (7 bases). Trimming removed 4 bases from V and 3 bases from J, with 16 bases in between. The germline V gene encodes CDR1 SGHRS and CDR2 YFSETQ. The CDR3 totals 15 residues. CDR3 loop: CASSPAGGREETQYF. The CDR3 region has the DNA TGCGCCAGCAGCCCGGCAGGGGGGCGGGAAGAGACCCAGTACTTC.